The next 30 T cell receptor beta chains were all read from a single sample in a study of graft-versus-host responses after intestinal transplantation. Assay: immunoSEQ multiplex PCR; the TCRdb copy retains only in-frame clones and omits some. The table records under 20,000 clones, approximately 86% of them present only once. The source was PBMCs, collected 220 to 240 days after intestinal transplant. These receptors all come from a human patient who received an intestinal transplant, so some T cells may come from the graft donor.

This clone showed up just once. The chain employs TRBV7-9 and TRBJ1-2, with 8 bases that match TRBD1. The CDR3 is 14 amino acids. The V segment lost 1 base and the J segment 3 bases; nucleotides outside the gene matches: 1. CDR1 SEHNR and CDR2 FQNEAQ come from the germline V gene (reference sequence). The CDR3, as DNA: TGTGCCAGCAGCTTAGGGACAGGGTACTATGGCTACACCTTC. Translation gives CASSLGTGYYGYTF.

V and J are TRBV6-4 and TRBJ1-1; D uncertain. Germline values: CDR1 MRHNA, CDR2 SNTAGT. V was shortened by 6 bases and J by 5 bases, with 16 bases between the two germline ends. The CDR3 spans 14 residues. The CDR3 protein is CASRESPLGTEAFF. For the CDR3, the DNA is TGTGCCAGCAGGGAATCTCCTCTGGGGACTGAAGCTTTCTTT.

The chain combines TRBV7-2 with TRBJ2-1; 8 bases map to TRBD2. CDR1 is SGHTA and CDR2 is FQGNSA in the germline V gene. V was clipped by 0 bases and J by 3 bases; unmatched bases: 4. CDR3 length: 16 residues. For the CDR3, the DNA is TGTGCCAGCAGCTTAGCGAGAACTAGCGGCTACAATGAGCAGTTCTTC. This encodes CASSLARTSGYNEQFF.

The V gene is TRBV11-3, the J gene TRBJ2-5, with 9 bases fitting TRBD1. The end of the DNA aligns better with TRBJ2-7, so the J call may be wrong. Germline V lookup: CDR1 SGHNT, CDR2 YENEEA. The CDR3 runs 16 residues. The CDR3 spells CASSLEVGDRDYEQYF. As DNA, the CDR3 is TGTGCCAGCAGCTTAGAAGTAGGGGACAGGGACTACGAGCAGTACTTC.

This chain connects TRBV30 to TRBJ2-7; D is perhaps TRBD2 (6 bases). The CDR3 loop spans 15 amino acids. The V gene lost 7 bases and the J gene lost 9 bases, with 28 bases spanning the gap. Germline lookup yields CDR1 GTSNPN and CDR2 SVGIG (reference sequence). As DNA, the CDR3 is TGTGCCTCAAACCAACCCGGACGGAGGGAGGACGGGCAGTACTTC. It specifies CASNQPGRREDGQYF. Complete variable domain (other parts from reference TRBV30 and TRBJ2-7): SQTIHQWPATLVQPVGSPLSLECTVEGTSNPNLYWYRQAAGRGLQLLFYSVGIGQISSEVPQNLSASRPQDRQFILSSKKLLLSDSGFYLCASNQPGRREDGQYFGPGTRLTVT.

This clone occurred a few times. This chain connects TRBV2 to TRBJ1-1; D is undetermined. CDR3 length equals 10 residues. CDR1 and CDR2 from the germline V gene are SNHLY and FYNNEI. Trimming stripped 5 bases from V and 2 bases from J, with 0 bases between. The CDR3 DNA reads TGTGCCAGCAGTAACACTGAAGCTTTCTTT. This encodes CASSNTEAFF.

Turning to this clone: The junction departs from the called germline gene at one end, perhaps through a read error. This sequence joins TRBV11-3 and TRBJ2-3; D is unresolved. The V gene's germline CDR1 is SGHNT and CDR2 YENEEA. This CDR3 is built from 13 residues. DNA for the CDR3: TGTGCCAGCAGCTTAGAGGGTCCAGATACGCGGTATTTT. Amino acid sequence: CASSLEGPDTRYF.

The chain has TRBV11-1 and TRBJ2-5; D not resolved. Trimming removed 5 bases from V and 1 base from J, with 11 bases in between. The CDR3 contains 14 residues. Germline V gene sequence: CDR1 SGHAT, CDR2 FQDESV (reference sequence). In DNA, the CDR3 is TGTGCCAGCAGCCAAGTTGTCCTCCAAGAGACCCAGTACTTC. This sequence encodes CASSQVVLQETQYF. The full variable domain, completed using reference TRBV11-1 and TRBJ2-5, is EAEVAQSPRYKITEKSQAVAFWCDPISGHATLYWYRQILGQGPELLVQFQDESVVDDSQLPKDRFSAERLKGVDSTLKIQPAELGDSAMYLCASSQVVLQETQYFGPGTRLLVL.

The V gene is TRBV19, the J gene TRBJ2-3; weak D call: TRBD1 (6 bases). From germline, CDR1 is LNHDA and CDR2 SQIVND (reference sequence). The CDR3 totals 13 residues. Trimming took 3 bases from V and 4 from J, leaving 8 bases between them. The CDR3 coding sequence is TGTGCCAGTAGTATCCCAGGGGCAGATACGCAGTATTTT. It specifies CASSIPGADTQYF.

This chain connects TRBV5-6 to TRBJ2-5; D is possibly TRBD2 (6 bases). In germline, CDR1 is SGHDT, CDR2 YYEEEE. The CDR3 loop spans 16 amino acids. V was shortened by 4 bases and J by 5 bases, with 21 bases between the two germline ends. The CDR3 DNA sequence: TGTGCCAGCAGCCCGGACCAGATCGGGGGTTTGGAGACCCAGTACTTC. This encodes CASSPDQIGGLETQYF. Full variable domain (outside the CDR3, taken from reference TRBV5-6 and TRBJ2-5): DAGVTQSPTHLIKTRGQQVTLRCSPKSGHDTVSWYQQALGQGPQFIFQYYEEEERQRGNFPDRFSGHQFPNYSSELNVNALLLGDSALYLCASSPDQIGGLETQYFGPGTRLLVL.

The chain employs TRBV7-6 and TRBJ2-5; weak D call: TRBD2 (7 bases). CDR3 length: 15 residues. Germline V lookup: CDR1 SGHVS, CDR2 FNYEAQ. The V end lost 0 bases, the J end lost 5 bases, and 13 bases lay between the germline ends. The CDR3 DNA follows: TGTGCCAGCAGCTTAGCGGGGGGGCCGGGGGAGACCCAGTACTTC. Protein: CASSLAGGPGETQYF.

The genes are TRBV19 and TRBJ1-1, with no clear D. Germline V lookup: CDR1 LNHDA, CDR2 SQIVND (reference sequence). Between the trimmed V and J ends, which lost 10 bases and 4 bases, there was a span of 10 bases. The CDR3 consists of 11 residues. The CDR3 sequence is CATFLGTEAFF. The CDR3 nucleotides are TGTGCCACCTTTCTAGGCACTGAAGCTTTCTTT.

V usage is TRBV4-1 and J usage is TRBJ2-1, with 10 bases that match TRBD1. The CDR3 covers 17 residues. The germline V gene encodes CDR1 MGHRA and CDR2 YSYEKL. Trimming at V came to 4 bases and at J to 4 bases, leaving 10 bases not matched to a gene. The CDR3 DNA is TGCGCCAGCAGCCCTCGGACAGGGGGGTCATCATACAATGAGCAGTTCTTC. It codes for CASSPRTGGSSYNEQFF.

J is TRBJ1-2 and V is TRBV9, with unresolved D. In germline, CDR1 is SGDLS, CDR2 YYNGEE. The CDR3 runs 15 residues. The V and J ends lost 1 base and 4 bases respectively, with 14 bases between them. CDR3 nucleotide sequence: TGTGCCAGCAGCGTATTGAGCGAGTGGGGCTATGGCTACACCTTC. Amino acid sequence: CASSVLSEWGYGYTF.

The chain links TRBV29-1 to TRBJ1-2; D is unclear. Germline V gives CDR1 SQVTM, CDR2 ANQGSEA. V shed 6 bases and J shed 3 bases, with 14 bases lying between them. The CDR3 runs 13 residues. The DNA for the CDR3 is TGCAGCGTCAGAAGGCAGACGGACTATGGCTACACCTTC. Residues: CSVRRQTDYGYTF.

Here the CDR3 reads CASSRTGLSSYNEQFF. The CDR3 nucleotides read TGTGCCAGCAGCCGGACTGGACTGAGCTCCTACAATGAGCAGTTCTTC. The chain carries TRBV11-2 and TRBJ2-1; maybe TRBD2 (5 bases). This CDR3 has 16 amino acids. Germline CDR1 SGHAT, CDR2 FQNNGV. The V end lost 5 bases, the J end lost 0 bases, and 14 bases lay between the germline ends.

CDR3 nucleotides: TGTGCCAGCAGCACCTACAGGGGGTCTAACTATGGCTACACCTTC. This translates into CASSTYRGSNYGYTF. The genes are TRBV9 and TRBJ1-2, with 8 bases matching TRBD1. The CDR3 contains 15 residues. The junction had 5 bases not matched to a gene; V was cut back by 4 bases and J by 0 bases. The germline V gene has CDR1 SGDLS and CDR2 YYNGEE. Full variable domain (outside the CDR3, taken from reference TRBV9 and TRBJ1-2): DSGVTQTPKHLITATGQRVTLRCSPRSGDLSVYWYQQSLDQGLQFLIQYYNGEERAKGNILERFSAQQFPDLHSELNLSSLELGDSALYFCASSTYRGSNYGYTFGSGTRLTVV.

V is TRBV7-2 and J is TRBJ2-1, with 11 bases lining up with TRBD2. The V gene's germline CDR1 is SGHTA and CDR2 FQGNSA. With 1 base clipped from V and 8 bases from J, the junction kept 4 bases outside the gene matches. This CDR3 comprises 15 residues. The CDR3 is CASSLVSGGADEQFF. In nucleotides, the CDR3 is TGTGCCAGCAGCTTAGTTAGCGGGGGGGCTGATGAGCAGTTCTTC.

CDR3 DNA: TGCGCCAGCAGCCGGGACAGGGGAGGGTACAATGAGCAGTTCTTC. Translated, it gives CASSRDRGGYNEQFF. The rearrangement joins TRBV5-1 to TRBJ2-1, with 10 bases that match TRBD1. Germline V lookup: CDR1 SGHRS, CDR2 YFSETQ. V dropped 4 bases and J dropped 4; count of bases not matched to a gene: 5. The CDR3 sequence is 15 residues long.

The sample holds a few counts of this clone. V is TRBV5-8 and J is TRBJ2-2; tentatively, D is TRBD1 (6 bases). Germline CDR1 is SGHTS and CDR2 is YDEGEE. This CDR3 region has 20 residues. Trimming removed 1 base at V and 1 base at J, with 23 bases between. CDR3 nucleotide sequence: TGTGCCAGCAGCTTGAGGCAGGGGTCCGTCACAGCCATGAACACCGGGGAGCTGTTTTTT. Its translation: CASSLRQGSVTAMNTGELFF.

The chain couples TRBV27 to TRBJ1-2; TRBD1 matches 8 bases. CDR1 and CDR2 (germline): MNHEY, SMNVEV (reference sequence). The CDR3 spans 13 residues. V lost 2 bases, J lost 8 bases, and 4 bases stayed unmatched. CDR3 nucleotide sequence: TGTGCCAGCAGTTTAACAGGGGGGGAGGGCTACACCTTC. Its protein product is CASSLTGGEGYTF.

The genes are TRBV6-6 and TRBJ1-1; D is unresolved. This CDR3 has 14 residues. Germline CDR1 is MNHNY and CDR2 is SVGAGI (reference sequence). V dropped 0 bases and J dropped 3 bases, with 8 bases sitting between them. CDR3 residues: CASSYSIPDTEAFF. In nucleotides, the CDR3 is TGTGCCAGCAGTTACTCGATTCCGGACACTGAAGCTTTCTTT.

This clone was seen only a few times. The rearrangement joins TRBV11-3 to TRBJ1-2, with D maybe TRBD1 (6 bases). CDR3 length: 13 residues. CDR1 and CDR2 from the germline V gene are SGHNT and YENEEA. V lost 3 bases and J 2 bases, leaving 7 bases between the germline ends. The CDR3 sequence: CASSFGQNYGYTF. Here the CDR3 DNA reads TGTGCCAGCAGCTTTGGACAGAACTATGGCTACACCTTC.

The genes are TRBV19 and TRBJ1-1; D uncertain. The germline CDR1 and CDR2 sequences are LNHDA and SQIVND (reference sequence). V was cut by 3 bases and J by 3 bases, with 8 bases left in between. This CDR3 is built from 13 residues. Here the CDR3 reads CASSMDGYTEAFF. The CDR3 DNA follows: TGTGCCAGTAGTATGGATGGATACACTGAAGCTTTCTTT.

The chain joins TRBV2 to TRBJ1-5; the D is unclear. Germline values: CDR1 SNHLY, CDR2 FYNNEI. The CDR3 loop spans 15 amino acids. V dropped 3 bases and J dropped 1 base, with 10 bases sitting between them. CDR3: CASSEVGRSNQPQHF. In DNA, the CDR3 is TGTGCCAGCAGTGAGGTTGGCAGGAGCAATCAGCCCCAGCATTTT.

V gene TRBV5-4 combines with J gene TRBJ2-7; tentative D call: TRBD2 (6 bases). This CDR3 comprises 13 residues. Germline values: CDR1 SGHNT, CDR2 YYREEE (reference sequence). The V gene lost 4 bases and the J gene lost 1 base, with 9 bases spanning the gap. The CDR3: CASSREYSYEQYF. CDR3 nucleotide sequence: TGTGCCAGCAGCCGGGAGTATTCCTACGAGCAGTACTTC.

The V and J genes are TRBV4-1 and TRBJ1-1; D not certain. V was cut by 0 bases and J by 10 bases, with 9 bases left in between. The CDR3 extends over 12 amino acids. Germline V gene data show CDR1 as MGHRA and CDR2 as YSYEKL. CDR3 sequence reads: CASSQDLGRAFF. CDR3 DNA sequence: TGCGCCAGCAGCCAAGATTTAGGGAGAGCTTTCTTT.

The chain links TRBV6-1 to TRBJ1-2; 7 nucleotides line up with TRBD1. This CDR3 region has 13 residues. The V and J ends lost 6 bases and 4 bases, in that order; junction bases with no gene match: 5. Germline CDR1 reads MNHNS; CDR2 reads SASEGT. CDR3 nucleotides: TGTGCCAGCAGACCCGGGACAGCCTATGGCTACACCTTC. It yields the protein CASRPGTAYGYTF.

The chain recombines TRBV19 with TRBJ2-7; D ambiguous. The germline V gene has CDR1 LNHDA and CDR2 SQIVND (reference sequence). V shed 5 bases and J shed 4 bases, with 15 bases lying between them. The CDR3 has 14 residues. The CDR3 DNA follows: TGTGCCAGTAGTTATGGCAGTGTAGCTTACGAGCAGTACTTC. It encodes CASSYGSVAYEQYF.

This chain uses TRBV19 with TRBJ1-1; D unresolved. Trimming stripped 4 bases from V and 0 bases from J, with 9 bases between. From germline, CDR1 is LNHDA and CDR2 SQIVND (reference sequence). CDR3 length equals 14 residues. DNA of the CDR3: TGTGCCAGTAGTAGGCCCCCAATGAACACTGAAGCTTTCTTT. This sequence encodes CASSRPPMNTEAFF.